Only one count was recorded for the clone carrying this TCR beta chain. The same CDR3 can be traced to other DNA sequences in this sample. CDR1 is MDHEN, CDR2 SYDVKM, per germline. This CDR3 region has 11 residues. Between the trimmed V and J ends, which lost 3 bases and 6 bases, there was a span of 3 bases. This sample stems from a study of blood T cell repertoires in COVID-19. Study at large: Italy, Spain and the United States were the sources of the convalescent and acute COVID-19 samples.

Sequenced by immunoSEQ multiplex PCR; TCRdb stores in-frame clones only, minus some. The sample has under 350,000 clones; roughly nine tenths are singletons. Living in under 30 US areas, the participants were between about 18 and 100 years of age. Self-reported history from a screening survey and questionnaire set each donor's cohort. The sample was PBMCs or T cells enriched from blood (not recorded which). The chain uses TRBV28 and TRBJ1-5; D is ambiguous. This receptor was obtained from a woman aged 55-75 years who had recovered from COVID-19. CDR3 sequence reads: CASSFGQPQHF. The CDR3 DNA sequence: TGTGCCAGCAGTTTCGGTCAGCCCCAGCATTTT. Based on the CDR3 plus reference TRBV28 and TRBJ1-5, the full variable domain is DVKVTQSSRYLVKRTGEKVFLECVQDMDHENMFWYRQDPGLGLRLIYFSYDVKMKEKGDIPEGYSVSREKKERFSLILESASTNQTSMYLCASSFGQPQHFGDGTRLSIL.